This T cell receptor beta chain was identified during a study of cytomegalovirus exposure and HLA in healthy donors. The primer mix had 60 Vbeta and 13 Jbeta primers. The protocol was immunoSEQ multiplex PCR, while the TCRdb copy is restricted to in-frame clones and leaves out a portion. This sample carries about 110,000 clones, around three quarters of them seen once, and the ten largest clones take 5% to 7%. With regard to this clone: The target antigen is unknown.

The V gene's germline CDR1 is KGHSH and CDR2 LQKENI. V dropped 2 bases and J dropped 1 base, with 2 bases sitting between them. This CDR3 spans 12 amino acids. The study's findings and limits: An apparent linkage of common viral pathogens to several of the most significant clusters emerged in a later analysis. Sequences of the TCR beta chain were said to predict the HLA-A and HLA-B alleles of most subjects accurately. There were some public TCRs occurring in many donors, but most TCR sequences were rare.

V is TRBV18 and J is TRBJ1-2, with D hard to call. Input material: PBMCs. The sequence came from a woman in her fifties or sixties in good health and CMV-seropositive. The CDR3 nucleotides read TGTGCCAGCTCACCATATAACTATGGCTACACCTTC. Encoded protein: CASSPYNYGYTF.